These 20 T cell receptor beta chains were all obtained from the same sample, sequenced in a study of molecular identifiers for immune sequencing clone quantification. TCRdb analysed the PCR reads with MiXCR anew, one entry per CDR3 protein. The data hold 490,000 or so distinct CDR3 sequences, with around 25% observed a single time. The sample taken for sequencing was naive CD8+ T cells from blood, with Jurkat cell RNA spiked in. The subset denotes: FACS-sorted CD8+CD4-CCR7+CD45RA+ naive T cells. The receptors originated from a human donor in good health. Some libraries in this study had Jurkat cell RNA spiked in.

The rearrangement links TRBV20-1 to TRBJ1-5; possibly TRBD1 for D (6 bases). The V gene's germline CDR1 is DFQATT and CDR2 SNEGSKA (reference sequence). This CDR3 contains 14 residues. Trimming pared 4 bases from V and 0 bases from J, leaving 10 bases between. The DNA for the CDR3 is TGCAGTGCTAAGGACAGAGTTAGCAATCAGCCCCAGCATTTT. Translating gives CSAKDRVSNQPQHF.

The chain links TRBV28 to TRBJ2-5; D perhaps matches TRBD2 (5 bases). CDR3 size: 13 residues. Trimming left V 5 bases short and J 7 bases short, with 14 bases between. Germline values: CDR1 MDHEN, CDR2 SYDVKM. In DNA form, the CDR3 reads TGTGCCAGCAGTGCTGACATGGAGGCGACCCAGTACTTC. This encodes CASSADMEATQYF.

In this sample, this clonotype turned up many times. This chain links TRBV12-3 or TRBV12-4 with TRBJ1-2; no clear D. The CDR3 runs to 15 residues. V was trimmed by 5 bases and J by 0 bases, leaving 13 bases between them. The CDR3 here is CASSNEPPTNYGYTF. The CDR3 DNA reads TGTGCCAGCAGTAACGAGCCACCTACTAACTATGGCTACACCTTC.

There are many counts of this clonotype. V gene TRBV12-3 or TRBV12-4 combines with J gene TRBJ2-7, with TRBD1 identical over 7 bases. This CDR3 contains 17 residues. With V trimmed by 2 bases and J by 3 bases, 13 bases remained unmatched. The CDR3 region has the DNA TGTGCCAGCAGTTTATATAGTCGAATGGACAGGAGCTACGAGCAGTACTTC. It is translated as CASSLYSRMDRSYEQYF.

This clonotype occurred a few times. The chain has TRBV27 and TRBJ2-7; 9 positions match TRBD1. V was pared by 3 bases and J by 5 bases, with 5 bases of the junction left unmatched. The CDR3 loop spans 14 amino acids. CDR1 and CDR2 (germline): MNHEY, SMNVEV (reference sequence). The CDR3 nucleotides are TGTGCCAGCAGTTTCGGGACAGGGTACCACGAGCAGTACTTC. This gives the protein CASSFGTGYHEQYF.

Comment on this clonotype: A read error is possible here, since a much larger clone lies one base away. The rearrangement joins TRBV4-1 to TRBJ2-6; no reliable D call. V lost 3 bases to trimming and J lost 5 bases, with 14 bases between them. The CDR3 is 16 residues long. Germline CDR1 reads MGHRA; CDR2 reads YSYEKL. CDR3 residues: CASSHIKASRANVLTF. The CDR3 DNA reads as TGCGCCAGCAGCCATATAAAAGCATCTAGGGCCAACGTCCTGACTTTC.

This chain links TRBV27 with TRBJ2-3, with D unclear. CDR3 size: 14 residues. V dropped 6 bases and J dropped 2 bases, with 12 bases sitting between them. Germline lookup yields CDR1 MNHEY and CDR2 SMNVEV (reference sequence). CDR3 DNA sequence: TGTGCCAGCAGCATCGTACCTTCCACAGATACGCAGTATTTT. It specifies CASSIVPSTDTQYF.

A note on this clonotype: A read error may be the cause here, since a much bigger clone is one base away. The V and J genes are TRBV5-5 and TRBJ2-7; possibly TRBD2 for D (5 bases). The germline V and J ends were trimmed by 4 bases and 3 bases, with 20 bases remaining between them. The CDR3 spans 16 residues. Germline V gene data show CDR1 as SGHKS and CDR2 as YYEKEE (reference sequence). CDR3 in DNA: TGTGCCAGCAGCCGCGTCCCTGGACTCGGAGGCTACGAGCAGTACTTC. Protein: CASSRVPGLGGYEQYF.

As concerns this clonotype: A clone one base away is much larger, so this may be a read error. The missing conserved phenylalanine or tryptophan at the end of this CDR3 makes a read error likely. The chain uses TRBV7-6 and TRBJ2-3; 8 nucleotides align to TRBD1. Germline CDR1 SGHVS, CDR2 FNYEAQ. The V gene end was trimmed by 1 base and the J gene end by 2 bases; junction bases not matched to a gene: 11. CDR3 size: 18 residues. The CDR3 sequence: CASSLGPGRGRFTDTQYL. CDR3 coding DNA: TGTGCCAGCAGCTTAGGGCCTGGCAGGGGGCGCTTCACAGATACGCAGTATCTT.

This clonotype was counted a few times. V gene TRBV7-6 combines with J gene TRBJ2-7; TRBD1 is a possible D gene (6 bases). With 5 bases removed from V and 4 bases from J, the gap between germline ends came to 12 bases. The CDR3 contains 13 residues. CDR1 SGHVS and CDR2 FNYEAQ come from the germline V gene. CDR3 amino acids: CASSVGQPYEQYF. The CDR3 region has the DNA TGTGCCAGCAGCGTCGGACAGCCATACGAGCAGTACTTC. The entire variable domain, with the rest obtained from reference TRBV7-6 and TRBJ2-7, is as follows: GAGVSQSPRYKVTKRGQDVALRCDPISGHVSLYWYRQALGQGPEFLTYFNYEAQQDKSGLPNDRFSAERPEGSISTLTIQRTEQRDSAMYRCASSVGQPYEQYFGPGTRLTVT.

This clonotype was detected a few times. The chain carries TRBV9 and TRBJ2-7; D remains ambiguous. Per germline, CDR1 SGDLS and CDR2 YYNGEE. The CDR3 loop spans 14 amino acids. Trimming cost V 2 bases and J 2 bases, with 11 bases left between them. The DNA of the CDR3 is TGTGCCAGCAGCGTTACTTTTGGGGCCTACGAGCAGTACTTC. It yields the protein CASSVTFGAYEQYF.

The chain recombines TRBV4-3 with TRBJ2-7, with D uncertain. The germline V and J ends were trimmed by 0 bases and 2 bases, with 11 bases remaining between them. The CDR3 extends over 15 amino acids. Germline V gives CDR1 LGHNA, CDR2 YSLEER. The CDR3 DNA is TGCGCCAGCAGCCAAGACCGAACGCCAACCTACGAGCAGTACTTC. It specifies CASSQDRTPTYEQYF.

In this sample, this clonotype turned up a few times. The V gene is TRBV6-2 or TRBV6-3, the J gene TRBJ1-1; D might be TRBD1 (6 bases). The ends were cut back, 2 bases at V and 0 bases at J, with 16 bases in the middle. This CDR3 is built from 17 residues. Germline values: CDR1 MNHEY, CDR2 SVGEGT. Written as DNA, the CDR3 is TGTGCCAGCAGTTACCCGCGCCGACAGGATTTGAACACTGAAGCTTTCTTT. It is translated as CASSYPRRQDLNTEAFF.

This sequence joins TRBV3-1 and TRBJ1-4, with 7 nucleotides matching TRBD1. Germline V gene lookup returns CDR1 LGHDT and CDR2 YNNKEL (reference sequence). The CDR3 runs 16 residues. Germline trimming cut 2 bases from V and 8 bases from J; bases unmatched to any gene: 11. The CDR3 protein is CASSQTGLGQPEKLFF. The DNA of the CDR3 is TGTGCCAGCAGCCAAACAGGTTTGGGACAGCCAGAAAAACTGTTTTTT.

As regards this clonotype: One base away lies a much larger clone, so this may be a sequencing read error. This chain joins TRBV20-1 and TRBJ2-7; no clear D gene. The ends were cut back, 3 bases at V and 2 bases at J, with 14 bases in the middle. Germline loops: CDR1 DFQATT, CDR2 SNEGSKA (reference sequence). The CDR3 length is 14 residues. CDR3 DNA sequence: TGCAGTGCTAGGGCAGCTGGGATCACCTACGAGCAGTACTTC. Translated, it gives CSARAAGITYEQYF.

This chain uses TRBV7-9 with TRBJ1-1; a weak D match, TRBD1 (6 bases). V lost 1 base, J lost 1 base, and 16 bases lay in between. Germline V gives CDR1 SEHNR, CDR2 FQNEAQ (reference sequence). The CDR3 runs 17 residues. The CDR3, as DNA: TGTGCCAGCAGCTTAGGGGGCTTAGGGACACAGAACACTGAAGCTTTCTTT. It codes for CASSLGGLGTQNTEAFF.

At least ten counts were recorded for this clonotype. CDR3 loop: CSVGTGEEAFF. The CDR3 DNA reads TGCAGCGTTGGAACGGGGGAAGAAGCTTTCTTT. The chain recombines TRBV29-1 with TRBJ1-1; TRBD1 might be the D (5 bases). The CDR3 sequence is 11 residues long. Germline V CDR1 and CDR2: SQVTM, ANQGSEA. V lost 4 bases, J lost 8 bases, and 11 bases lay in between.

In this sample, this clonotype turned up many times. The rearrangement uses TRBV5-6 and TRBJ1-1; D remains ambiguous. Germline-derived CDR1 and CDR2 are SGHDT and YYEEEE. The CDR3 is 11 amino acids. Between the trimmed V and J ends, which lost 2 bases and 12 bases, there was a span of 11 bases. As DNA, the CDR3 is TGTGCCAGCAGCTTAGGCCAGAGGACTTTCTTT. Amino acid sequence: CASSLGQRTFF.

As regards this clonotype: This may arise from a read error, as a much more abundant clone is one base away. This chain uses TRBV29-1 with TRBJ2-5; TRBD1 aligns across 9 bases. Germline V gene lookup returns CDR1 SQVTM and CDR2 ANQGSEA. CDR3 size: 14 residues. The trim removed 2 bases at V and 7 bases at J, leaving 8 bases unmatched. In DNA form, the CDR3 reads TGCAGCGTTGAATATTTGGGACAGGGAACGACCCAGTACTTC. Translation gives CSVEYLGQGTTQYF.

This clonotype was seen a handful of times. CDR3 protein: CASSEGSGGATDTQYF. The DNA for the CDR3 is TGTGCCAGCAGTGAAGGTAGCGGGGGGGCAACAGATACGCAGTATTTT. The chain combines TRBV2 with TRBJ2-3, with 11 bases fitting TRBD2. There are 16 residues in the CDR3. CDR1 SNHLY and CDR2 FYNNEI come from the germline V gene. The ends lost 1 base at V and 3 bases at J; junction bases unmatched: 3. Together with reference TRBV2 and TRBJ2-3, the CDR3 gives the full variable domain: EPEVTQTPSHQVTQMGQEVILRCVPISNHLYFYWYRQILGQKVEFLVSFYNNEISEKSEIFDDQFSVERPDGSNFTLKIRSTKLEDSAMYFCASSEGSGGATDTQYFGPGTRLTVL.